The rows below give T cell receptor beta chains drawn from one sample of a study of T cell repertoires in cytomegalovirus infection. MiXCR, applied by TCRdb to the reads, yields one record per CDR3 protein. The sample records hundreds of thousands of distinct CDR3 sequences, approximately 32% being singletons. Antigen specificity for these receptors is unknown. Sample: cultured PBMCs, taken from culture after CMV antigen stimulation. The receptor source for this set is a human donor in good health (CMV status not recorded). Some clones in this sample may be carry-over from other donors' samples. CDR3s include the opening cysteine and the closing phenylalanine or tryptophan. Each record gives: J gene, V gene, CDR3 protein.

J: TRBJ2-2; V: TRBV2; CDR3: CASSPGTVTTGELFF
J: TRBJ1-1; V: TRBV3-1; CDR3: CASNRGSNTEAFF
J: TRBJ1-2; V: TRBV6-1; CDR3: CASGETGGGGYTF
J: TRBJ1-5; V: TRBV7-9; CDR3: CASSLAGQTGGPQHF
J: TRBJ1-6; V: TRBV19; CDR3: CASSIATTKEASYNSPLHF
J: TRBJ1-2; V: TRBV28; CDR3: CASSSPHTDRDYGYTF
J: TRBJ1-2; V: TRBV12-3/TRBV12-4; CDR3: CASSPMARSYGYTF
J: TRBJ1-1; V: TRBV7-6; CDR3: CASSLGHRENTEAFF
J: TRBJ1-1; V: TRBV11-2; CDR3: CASSWGGYTEAFF
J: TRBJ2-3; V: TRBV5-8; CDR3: CASSLWGTIEASDTQYF
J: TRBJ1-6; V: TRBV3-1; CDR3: CASSQVKGDSPLHF
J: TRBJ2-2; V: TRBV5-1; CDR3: CASSLVLAGPGGGELFF
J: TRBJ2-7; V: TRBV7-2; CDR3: CASSFSGDSSYEQYF
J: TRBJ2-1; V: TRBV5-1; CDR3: CASSLGSGGPYNEQFF
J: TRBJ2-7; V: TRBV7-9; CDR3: CASSLGPPSSYEQYF
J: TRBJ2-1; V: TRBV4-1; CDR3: CASSQVGPGPYNEQFF
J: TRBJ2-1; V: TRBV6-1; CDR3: CASGGRGYNEQFF
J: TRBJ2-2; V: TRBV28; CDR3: CASSLYGELFF
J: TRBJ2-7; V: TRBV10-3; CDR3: CAISEWGRFSGSYEQYF
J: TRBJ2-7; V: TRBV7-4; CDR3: CASSPGWTGTSYEQYF
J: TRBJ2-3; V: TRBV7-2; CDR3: CASSSGLGRHDTQYF
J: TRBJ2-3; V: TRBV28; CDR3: CASSSPGIRGDTQYF
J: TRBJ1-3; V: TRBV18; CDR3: CASSPRDRGYSGNTIYF
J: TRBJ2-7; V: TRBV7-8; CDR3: CASSFGGSKGLAISYEQYF
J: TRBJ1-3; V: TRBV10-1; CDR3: CASSESGQGGNTIYF
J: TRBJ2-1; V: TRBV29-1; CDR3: CSVETYNEQFF
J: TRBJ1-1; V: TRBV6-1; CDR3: CASRSSGSGTEAFF
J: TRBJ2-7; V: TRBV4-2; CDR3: CASSQDQGTGGYEQYF
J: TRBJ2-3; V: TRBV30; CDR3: CARREGGQNTQYF
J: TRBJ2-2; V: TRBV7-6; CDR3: CASSLQQGDIGELFF
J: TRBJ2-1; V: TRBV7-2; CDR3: CASSLEGSGRVNEQFF
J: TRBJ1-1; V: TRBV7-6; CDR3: CASSSYELNTEAFF
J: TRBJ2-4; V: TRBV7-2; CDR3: CASSPTTGTLEDIQYF
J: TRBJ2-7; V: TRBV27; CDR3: CASSRGGEQYF
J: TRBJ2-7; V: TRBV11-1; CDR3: CASSFSTTGVTYEQYF
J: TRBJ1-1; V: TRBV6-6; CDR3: CATTIPQGDTEAFF
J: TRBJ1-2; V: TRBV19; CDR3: CASSRGNDYGYTF
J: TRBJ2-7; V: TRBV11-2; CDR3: CASSFWTRGGSYEQYF
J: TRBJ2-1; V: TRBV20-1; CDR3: CSARVRGGGSPLNEQFF
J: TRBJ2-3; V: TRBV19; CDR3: CASSGRRNTDTQYF
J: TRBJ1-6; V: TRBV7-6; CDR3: CASSLAGMYNSPLHF
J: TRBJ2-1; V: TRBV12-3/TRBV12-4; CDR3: CASSLYGGYEQFF
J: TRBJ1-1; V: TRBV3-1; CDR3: CASSPQGSVGTEAFF
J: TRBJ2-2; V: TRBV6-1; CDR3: CASSEKSGTGELFF
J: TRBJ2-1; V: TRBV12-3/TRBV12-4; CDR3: CASSLATSGASSGEQFF